These 14 T cell receptor beta chains originate from one sample sequenced in a study of blood T cell repertoires in COVID-19. The assay was immunoSEQ multiplex PCR, and TCRdb's table has in-frame clones only and misses some. The repertoire holds approximately 180,000 clones, 70% to 90% seen once, with 10% to 11% in the top ten. The sequencing input was peripheral blood. Receptors were obtained from a human donor with active or convalescent COVID-19. The donor label of this sample is uncertain.

The genes are TRBV5-4 and TRBJ2-1, with D possibly being TRBD2 (6 bases). CDR3 size: 16 residues. Per the germline V gene, CDR1 is SGHNT and CDR2 is YYREEE (reference sequence). V was pared by 0 bases and J by 5 bases, with 15 bases between. DNA for the CDR3: TGTGCCAGCAGCTTGGTTGGGGGGTCCCTTAACAATGAGCAGTTCTTC. This gives the protein CASSLVGGSLNNEQFF.

Written as DNA, the CDR3 is TGCAGTGCTAGACAAGAACATACCCAGTACTTC. It is translated as CSARQEHTQYF. The chain is built from TRBV20-1 and TRBJ2-5; no firm D call. Germline V gives CDR1 DFQATT, CDR2 SNEGSKA (reference sequence). There are 11 residues in the CDR3. Deletions cut 2 bases from V and 8 bases from J, with 9 bases between.

The chain is built from TRBV28 and TRBJ2-7, with D possibly TRBD1 on 5 matching bases. The CDR3 is 12 amino acids. CDR1 and CDR2 (germline): MDHEN, SYDVKM. V was pared by 5 bases and J by 6 bases, with 11 bases between. CDR3 residues: CASSDNRPEQYF. The DNA for the CDR3 is TGTGCCAGCAGTGACAACAGGCCCGAGCAGTACTTC. Supplemented by reference TRBV28 and TRBJ2-7, the full variable domain reads DVKVTQSSRYLVKRTGEKVFLECVQDMDHENMFWYRQDPGLGLRLIYFSYDVKMKEKGDIPEGYSVSREKKERFSLILESASTNQTSMYLCASSDNRPEQYFGPGTRLTVT.

The J gene is TRBJ2-7, the V gene TRBV28, with 9 bases lining up with TRBD2. This CDR3 is 17 amino acids long. Germline CDR1 MDHEN, CDR2 SYDVKM. Trimming removed 8 bases from V and 9 bases from J; junction bases left unmatched: 23. The CDR3 region is CASFGELAGPLLFRQYF. The CDR3 nucleotides are TGTGCCAGCTTCGGGGAACTAGCGGGTCCGCTCCTTTTTAGGCAGTACTTC.

The gene calls are TRBV6-5 and TRBJ1-1; a possible D gene is TRBD1 (5 bases). Germline V CDR1 and CDR2: MNHEY, SVGAGI. The CDR3 is 14 residues long. Trimming left V 6 bases short and J 3 bases short, with 14 bases between. CDR3 loop: CASRTQVIHTEAFF. The DNA for the CDR3 is TGTGCCAGCAGGACACAGGTTATCCACACTGAAGCTTTCTTT.

The J gene is TRBJ1-2, the V gene TRBV7-3, with D perhaps matching TRBD1 (6 bases). The V end was cut by 0 bases, the J end by 7 bases, with 15 bases between. In germline, CDR1 is SGHTA, CDR2 FQGTGA. There are 15 residues in the CDR3. The CDR3 sequence is CASSLTPGVGGGYTF. The CDR3 coding sequence is TGTGCCAGCAGCTTAACTCCGGGCGTAGGGGGTGGCTACACCTTC.

CDR3 residues: CASSSDSTAGEKLFF. The DNA of the CDR3 is TGTGCCAGCAGCTCGGATTCTACCGCAGGTGAAAAACTGTTTTTT. This chain connects TRBV7-9 to TRBJ1-4; D is ambiguous. The germline CDR1 and CDR2 sequences are SEHNR and FQNEAQ (reference sequence). The V end was cut by 4 bases, the J end by 7 bases, with 16 bases between. This CDR3 has 15 residues. The full variable domain, with the rest looked up from reference TRBV7-9 and TRBJ1-4, is DTGVSQNPRHKITKRGQNVTFRCDPISEHNRLYWYRQTLGQGPEFLTYFQNEAQLEKSRLLSDRFSAERPKGSFSTLEIQRTEQGDSAMYLCASSSDSTAGEKLFFGSGTQLSVL.

The chain carries TRBV6-5 and TRBJ2-7; the D gene is possibly TRBD1 (6 bases). Germline V CDR1 and CDR2: MNHEY, SVGAGI. The CDR3 consists of 14 residues. With 6 bases removed from V and 4 bases from J, the gap between germline ends came to 16 bases. The CDR3 here is CASRTYPDSYEQYF. The DNA for the CDR3 is TGTGCCAGCAGGACCTACCCGGACAGTTACGAGCAGTACTTC.

The genes are TRBV5-1 and TRBJ2-7, with 8 bases matching TRBD2. The junction had 3 bases not matched to a gene; V was cut back by 4 bases and J by 0 bases. The CDR3 has 14 amino acids. The germline V gene has CDR1 SGHRS and CDR2 YFSETQ. The CDR3 region is CASSKGLDSYEQYF. The CDR3 region has the DNA TGCGCCAGCAGCAAGGGACTAGACTCCTACGAGCAGTACTTC.

V and J are TRBV10-3 and TRBJ2-7, with D possibly matching TRBD2 (6 bases). There are 15 residues in the CDR3. The V gene's germline CDR1 is ENHRY and CDR2 SYGVKD. V dropped 10 bases and J dropped 5 bases, with 24 bases sitting between them. In DNA, the CDR3 is TGTGCCACCAAAACCTTGGAGGGGAAGGTCCACGAGCAGTACTTC. Translation gives CATKTLEGKVHEQYF.

The chain joins TRBV28 to TRBJ2-3; TRBD2 might be the D (5 bases). V was clipped by 4 bases and J by 4 bases, with 15 bases between them. The CDR3 extends over 15 amino acids. Per germline, CDR1 MDHEN and CDR2 SYDVKM. In nucleotides, the CDR3 is TGTGCCAGCAGTTCCCCTGCACTAGGCGCAGATACGCAGTATTTT. It translates to CASSSPALGADTQYF. The full variable domain, with the rest looked up from reference TRBV28 and TRBJ2-3, is DVKVTQSSRYLVKRTGEKVFLECVQDMDHENMFWYRQDPGLGLRLIYFSYDVKMKEKGDIPEGYSVSREKKERFSLILESASTNQTSMYLCASSSPALGADTQYFGPGTRLTVL.

The J gene is TRBJ2-7, the V gene TRBV9, with TRBD1 matching over 8 bases. This CDR3 has 15 residues. Germline assignment: CDR1 SGDLS and CDR2 YYNGEE. The ends lost 10 bases at V and 3 bases at J; junction bases unmatched: 15. CDR3 in DNA: TGTGCCTCCTATCGGCTCGGACAGGGAAACTACGAGCAGTACTTC. Translated: CASYRLGQGNYEQYF.

The V and J genes are TRBV5-8 and TRBJ2-1; 8 nucleotides align to TRBD2. This CDR3 has 14 residues. Germline V CDR1 and CDR2: SGHTS, YDEGEE. V lost 4 bases and J lost 10; bases outside the gene matches: 10. CDR3 bases: TGTGCCAGCAGCGGGGAGCGGGAGTTTGGAGAGCAGTTCTTC. Protein product: CASSGEREFGEQFF.

The J gene is TRBJ2-2, the V gene TRBV30, with D perhaps matching TRBD2 (6 bases). CDR1 GTSNPN and CDR2 SVGIG come from the germline V gene (reference sequence). The CDR3 is 16 residues long. V was cut by 4 bases and J by 3 bases, with 18 bases left in between. The DNA for the CDR3 is TGTGCCTGGACCCCCCTCCGGGACTCGCACACCGGGGAGCTGTTTTTT. Amino acid sequence: CAWTPLRDSHTGELFF.